The 17 T cell receptor beta chains in this list originate from one sample, sequenced in a study of blood T cells in healthy people across ages (dated by TCRdb to the mid-2010s). The library came from 5' RACE. TCRdb lists the instrument as Illumina HiSeq 2500. A second about 7 to 11 cycle PCR used a sample-barcoded 5' primer and a J-beta primer mix. TCRdb trimmed the raw reads at Q25, called clones with MiXCR and kept productive beta chains. For every CDR3 protein sequence, its rows merge into one entry that carries the most common genes and DNA. The table for this sample lists about 670,000 distinct CDR3 sequences; 40% to 65% of them were counted only once. The ten biggest clones cover roughly 14% of the sample. The sample was blood. These receptors came from a woman older than 75 in good health.

This chain joins TRBV15 and TRBJ2-5; TRBD1 matches 7 bases. With V trimmed by 1 base and J by 2 bases, 4 bases remained unmatched. CDR1 and CDR2 from the germline V gene are LNHNV and YYDKDF (reference sequence). The CDR3 has 15 amino acids. CDR3 in DNA: TGTGCCACCAGCAGAGGAAGGGGACAGCAAGAGACCCAGTACTTC. This gives the protein CATSRGRGQQETQYF.

This clonotype is a singleton in its sample. The V gene is TRBV7-2, the J gene TRBJ1-1; D is unclear. The CDR3 has 15 residues. Germline V gene data show CDR1 as SGHTA and CDR2 as FQGNSA. V was cut by 1 base and J by 1 base, with 10 bases left in between. The CDR3 region has the DNA TGTGCCAGCAGCTTAGGGAACTGGGGGAACACTGAAGCTTTCTTT. This sequence encodes CASSLGNWGNTEAFF.

A few counts support this clonotype. This rearrangement joins TRBV6-9 to TRBJ2-2; perhaps TRBD2 as D (5 bases). The germline CDR1 and CDR2 sequences are MNHGY and SVAAGI. This CDR3 region has 16 residues. V dropped 7 bases and J dropped 2 bases, with 17 bases sitting between them. The DNA of the CDR3 is TGTGCCAGCACCCCAATCGGGGAAGTAAACACCGGGGAGCTGTTTTTT. This gives the protein CASTPIGEVNTGELFF.

The chain has TRBV7-2 and TRBJ1-2, with D uncertain. With 6 bases removed from V and 4 bases from J, the gap between germline ends came to 12 bases. Germline V gene data show CDR1 as SGHTA and CDR2 as FQGNSA. The CDR3 runs to 13 residues. Here the CDR3 DNA reads TGTGCCAGCAGTCCCGAGAGGGTCTATGGCTACACCTTC. Translation: CASSPERVYGYTF.

The chain employs TRBV20-1 and TRBJ2-1; D unclear. Germline V lookup: CDR1 DFQATT, CDR2 SNEGSKA (reference sequence). This CDR3 has 14 residues. V gave up 5 bases and J gave up 1 base, with 12 bases separating them. The CDR3 bases are TGCAGTGCTCTAAGACTTGGGTCCTACAATGAGCAGTTCTTC. Its translation: CSALRLGSYNEQFF.

This rearrangement joins TRBV15 to TRBJ2-1; TRBD1 or TRBD2 may be the D gene (5 bases each). CDR3 length: 15 amino acids. With 0 bases removed from V and 4 bases from J, the gap between germline ends came to 10 bases. The germline gives CDR1 LNHNV, CDR2 YYDKDF (reference sequence). This chain's CDR3 is CATSRDRGGYNEQFF. DNA of the CDR3: TGTGCCACCAGCAGAGATCGGGGCGGATACAATGAGCAGTTCTTC.

J is TRBJ2-3 and V is TRBV25-1; maybe TRBD2 (6 bases). With 1 base removed from V and 1 base from J, the gap between germline ends came to 9 bases. Germline loops: CDR1 MGHDK, CDR2 SYGVNS. The CDR3 sequence is 15 residues long. The CDR3 loop reads CASSELGGGTDTQYF. The CDR3 bases are TGTGCCAGCAGTGAATTGGGGGGAGGCACAGATACGCAGTATTTT.

This chain connects TRBV27 to TRBJ1-4; no firm D call. Germline V gene lookup returns CDR1 MNHEY and CDR2 SMNVEV (reference sequence). The CDR3 is 13 amino acids. Trimming stripped 5 bases from V and 5 bases from J, with 9 bases between. CDR3 nucleotides: TGTGCCAGCAGTACCTGGTCGAATGAAAAACTGTTTTTT. This sequence encodes CASSTWSNEKLFF.

This clonotype has a count of ten or more. The V gene is TRBV28, the J gene TRBJ2-5; TRBD1 aligns across 11 bases. V lost 2 bases to trimming and J lost 4 bases; unmatched junction nucleotides: 3. CDR1 and CDR2 (germline): MDHEN, SYDVKM. The CDR3 length is 15 residues. CDR3 loop: CASSLIGTGGETQYF. DNA of the CDR3: TGTGCCAGCAGTTTAATCGGGACAGGGGGAGAGACCCAGTACTTC.

CDR3: CSALGQGGRSGYGYTF. For the CDR3, the DNA is TGCAGCGCCCTGGGACAGGGTGGGAGAAGTGGCTATGGCTACACCTTC. J is TRBJ1-2 and V is TRBV29-1; 9 positions agree with TRBD1. The CDR3 has 16 residues. After removal of 7 bases from V and 4 bases from J, the junction contained 16 bases not matched to a gene. Germline loops: CDR1 SQVTM, CDR2 ANQGSEA.

This clonotype was detected only a few times. The CDR3 loop is CASSAAGSQETQYF. The CDR3 bases are TGCGCCAGCAGTGCTGCAGGGAGCCAAGAGACCCAGTACTTC. The genes are TRBV10-1 and TRBJ2-5, with D perhaps TRBD1 or TRBD2 (5 bases each). CDR1 and CDR2 (germline): WNHNN, SYGVQD (reference sequence). This CDR3 has 14 residues. Trimming left V 4 bases short and J 1 base short, with 10 bases between.

The chain links TRBV2 to TRBJ1-6; D remains ambiguous. From germline, CDR1 is SNHLY and CDR2 FYNNEI. CDR3 length: 15 amino acids. Trimming shortened V by 5 bases and J by 7 bases, and 15 bases separated the two germline ends. CDR3 residues: CASSSEPPWNSPLHF. The CDR3, as DNA: TGTGCCAGCAGTTCCGAGCCGCCCTGGAATTCACCCCTCCACTTT.

This clonotype has ten or more counts. This chain connects TRBV5-1 to TRBJ2-1, with D hard to call. The CDR3 is 15 amino acids. CDR1 is SGHRS and CDR2 is YFSETQ in the germline V gene. V was trimmed by 7 bases and J by 0 bases, leaving 14 bases between them. The CDR3 loop reads CASVAGIISYNEQFF. CDR3 DNA: TGCGCCAGCGTCGCTGGGATCATCTCCTACAATGAGCAGTTCTTC.

The chain joins TRBV2 to TRBJ2-1, with D possibly TRBD2 on 6 matching bases. The CDR3 is 13 residues long. The V and J ends lost 7 bases and 3 bases respectively, with 10 bases between them. The germline V gene has CDR1 SNHLY and CDR2 FYNNEI. In nucleotides, the CDR3 is TGTGCCAGCATCCGGACTAACTACAATGAGCAGTTCTTC. Amino acid sequence: CASIRTNYNEQFF.

The CDR3 nucleotides are TGTGCCAGCAGAAACCGGCCCCCGGTGGTGCAGTACTTC. Translating gives CASRNRPPVVQYF. The chain employs TRBV28 and TRBJ2-4; no clear D. The CDR3 extends over 13 amino acids. Germline V gives CDR1 MDHEN, CDR2 SYDVKM. The V end lost 6 bases, the J end lost 13 bases, and 19 bases lay between the germline ends.

The chain recombines TRBV20-1 with TRBJ2-1; D remains unclear. The V end was cut by 6 bases, the J end by 4 bases, with 19 bases between. CDR1 DFQATT and CDR2 SNEGSKA come from the germline V gene (reference sequence). CDR3 length: 15 amino acids. DNA for the CDR3: TGCAGTGCCAGTCTGGTACAGACAAAATACAATGAGCAGTTCTTC. Protein sequence: CSASLVQTKYNEQFF.

Notes on this clonotype: This clone may be a read error of a much larger clone one base away. The chain recombines TRBV29-1 with TRBJ1-2; D call uncertain. This CDR3 comprises 10 residues. Per germline, CDR1 SQVTM and CDR2 ANQGSEA. CDR3 amino acids: CIQLMYGYTF. For the CDR3, the DNA is TGCATTCAGCTGATGTATGGCTACACCTTC.